The following is a T cell receptor beta chain sequence with its context. The antigen this receptor binds is unknown. No base-level quality is on record; no much larger clone is a single base apart. V gives up 6 bases and J gives up 6 bases, and the segment between their germline ends measures 9 bases. From the cysteine through the phenylalanine, the CDR3 covers 11 amino acids. Only CDR3 DNA remains: 33 bases, in frame from the first base. CDR1 MNHEY and CDR2 SVGAGI were looked up in the germline V gene. The CDR3 regions of human TCRbeta chains were analyzed by immunosequencing. On the study's bioinformatics: TCRs in the repertoires were compared against a reference library of SARS-CoV-2-specific TCRs that had been generated with the MIRA antigen-specificity platform. Breadth was defined as the fraction of unique TCRs that were SARS-CoV-2-associated, and depth was defined as the fraction of total T cells that were SARS-CoV-2-associated. Each spike-specific TCR was assigned to its reactive spike region and to a CD4 or CD8 class using the MIRA data. Log10-transformed breadth and depth values were compared by one-way ANOVA with Sidak's multiple comparisons tests. TCRdb obtained this table from immuneACCESS and retained in-frame rearrangements with V and J assigned. These tables miss some clones; where compared with another copy, unresolved V genes account for less than half of the shortfall, and the remainder is unexplained. That table supplies the V and J calls and clone size; D and trimming were determined from the DNA. This sample is represented by approximately 200,000 clones; roughly 92% of them were singletons. The top ten hold roughly 1% of the sample.

The sample's time point label, decoded: about 28 days (+/-7) after the second vaccine dose. Because spike-specific TCR depth and breadth did not differ between the two schedules, AZD1222 recipients who got a second dose at roughly 4 weeks were pooled with those who got a second dose at roughly 12 weeks. Samples from vaccinated people were obtained from the UK trials COV001 and COV002, which included a single-blind randomized controlled phase 2/3 trial of AZD1222 (ChAdOx1 nCoV-19) in healthy adults. Trial participant PBMC samples were collected at day 0 and day 28 after the second dose for TCRbeta chain sequencing. The sample belongs to a study of T cell responses to AZD1222 COVID-19 vaccine (dated by TCRdb to the early 2020s). At the level of the whole study: TCR sequencing covered 233 trial participants: 200 to 210 given two doses of AZD1222 and approximately 26 given two doses of MenACWY control vaccine. Trial participants were enrolled by age into subgroups of 18-55, 56-69 and 70-plus years, and 148, 28 and 57 TCR-sequenced participants, respectively, were included in these subgroups. Here is what the overall study found, with its caveats: No day 14 peak-response samples were available, so repertoires were characterized only after the peak T cell response. The 56-69-year group was small, and its depth increase did not reach significance, likely because of low power. Vaccine-associated CD4 TCRs spanned the whole spike protein, with dominant responses in regions 160-218 and 743-854. Spike-specific TCR breadth and depth rose significantly after two AZD1222 doses compared with day 0 and with MenACWY recipients. Conclusions about previously exposed vaccinees are limited because only five to seven AZD1222 recipients were SARS-CoV-2 seropositive at baseline. Nearly half of unique spike-specific TCRs reportedly recognized epitopes outside regions mutated in the B.1.351 and B.1.1.7 variants. Participants were mostly white British and included more females than males, and it was suggested by the authors that clonal diversity may have been underestimated.

The material was peripheral blood, obtained 28 days after the second AZD1222 dose. The receptor's source is an adult who received the AZD1222 COVID-19 vaccine. The sequence is built from TRBV6-5 and TRBJ2-7; the D gene is perhaps TRBD1, from 5 matching bases. The CDR3 sequence is CASRADSEQYF. The DNA reads as follows: TGTGCCAGCAGGGCTGACAGCGAGCAGTACTTC.